These 14 T cell receptor beta chains share one sample of origin, sequenced in a study of T-cell memory formation after mild COVID-19. TCRdb redid the calling of the 5' RACE reads with MiXCR, one entry per CDR3 protein. The sample has about 200,000 distinct CDR3 sequences, around 16% seen once; the top ten hold 2% to 2.5%. Sequenced input: PBMCs or a T cell subset sorted from them (not recorded which). Source of these receptors: an adult woman who had mild COVID-19 (a few samples of this study predate the infection). Cell type and time point are not known.

The table lists this clonotype with a few counts. The chain has TRBV18 and TRBJ2-4; maybe TRBD1 (6 bases). V lost 0 bases and J lost 8, with 11 bases in between. Germline V gene lookup returns CDR1 KGHSH and CDR2 LQKENI. This CDR3 comprises 14 residues. In DNA, the CDR3 is TGTGCCAGCTCACCACCGTCCAACAGGGACATTCAGTACTTC. Encoded protein: CASSPPSNRDIQYF. Looking up the rest from reference TRBV18 and TRBJ2-4 gives the full variable domain: NAGVMQNPRHLVRRRGQEARLRCSPMKGHSHVYWYRQLPEEGLKFMVYLQKENIIDESGMPKERFSAEFPKEGPSILRIQQVVRGDSAAYFCASSPPSNRDIQYFGAGTRLSVL.

This clonotype came up a few times. The chain is built from TRBV20-1 and TRBJ1-5; D possibly corresponds to TRBD1 (5 bases). V lost 5 bases and J 6 bases, leaving 14 bases between the germline ends. CDR1 DFQATT and CDR2 SNEGSKA come from the germline V gene (reference sequence). The CDR3 runs to 13 residues. The CDR3 coding sequence is TGCAGTGCTTCCCCGGGGGTGGGTCAGCCCCAGCATTTT. Translation gives CSASPGVGQPQHF.

This clonotype appeared a few times. The chain combines TRBV7-9 with TRBJ2-1; D gene ambiguous. Trimming took 4 bases from V and 5 from J, leaving 12 bases between them. CDR3 size: 14 residues. CDR1 and CDR2 from the germline V gene are SEHNR and FQNEAQ (reference sequence). The CDR3 DNA sequence: TGTGCCAGCAGCTCTCGGGCCCCCCACAATGAGCAGTTCTTC. Translated: CASSSRAPHNEQFF. Full variable domain (outside the CDR3, taken from reference TRBV7-9 and TRBJ2-1): DTGVSQNPRHKITKRGQNVTFRCDPISEHNRLYWYRQTLGQGPEFLTYFQNEAQLEKSRLLSDRFSAERPKGSFSTLEIQRTEQGDSAMYLCASSSRAPHNEQFFGPGTRLTVL.

The chain joins TRBV20-1 to TRBJ2-2; D is unresolved. CDR3 length: 13 amino acids. V was shortened by 4 bases and J by 1 base, with 7 bases between the two germline ends. The germline V gene has CDR1 DFQATT and CDR2 SNEGSKA (reference sequence). CDR3 in DNA: TGCAGTGCTATTCCCGGGAACACCGGGGAGCTGTTTTTT. Amino acid sequence: CSAIPGNTGELFF.

CDR3 residues: CASSSPGQIAKNIQYF. CDR3 bases: TGTGCCAGCAGTTCGCCGGGACAGATAGCCAAAAACATTCAGTACTTC. This chain uses TRBV27 with TRBJ2-4, with 7 bases identical to TRBD1. Germline trimming cut 4 bases from V and 0 bases from J; bases unmatched to any gene: 6. This CDR3 spans 16 amino acids. CDR1 is MNHEY, CDR2 SMNVEV, per germline (reference sequence).

This clonotype has a handful of counts. The chain uses TRBV7-6 and TRBJ2-3; perhaps TRBD1 as D (5 bases). This CDR3 spans 16 amino acids. V lost 4 bases, J lost 4 bases, and 18 bases lay in between. Germline loops: CDR1 SGHVS, CDR2 FNYEAQ. This CDR3 is CASSSTQGLVADTQYF. The CDR3 DNA reads as TGTGCCAGCAGCTCAACTCAGGGTCTTGTGGCAGATACGCAGTATTTT.

The CDR3 DNA is TGTGCCACCAGCGGACTAGCGGGATACACAGATACGCAGTATTTT. As protein: CATSGLAGYTDTQYF. This chain uses TRBV24-1 with TRBJ2-3, with 12 bases aligning to TRBD2. CDR1 KGHDR and CDR2 SFDVKD come from the germline V gene. With 7 bases clipped from V and 2 bases from J, the junction kept 3 bases outside the gene matches. CDR3 length equals 15 residues.

The chain employs TRBV7-3 and TRBJ2-3; D perhaps matches TRBD2 (5 bases). The CDR3 runs to 15 residues. Germline CDR1 reads SGHTA; CDR2 reads FQGTGA. Trimming stripped 2 bases from V and 0 bases from J, with 9 bases between. The CDR3 reads CASSLGGTSTDTQYF. CDR3 nucleotides: TGTGCCAGCAGCTTAGGAGGAACTAGCACAGATACGCAGTATTTT.

The chain employs TRBV11-2 and TRBJ1-1, with 10 bases fitting TRBD1. CDR3 length equals 15 residues. Germline values: CDR1 SGHAT, CDR2 FQNNGV. Germline trimming cut 4 bases from V and 4 bases from J; bases unmatched to any gene: 6. DNA of the CDR3: TGTGCCAGCAGCTCCCGGACAGGGGGTGGCACTGAAGCTTTCTTT. Protein: CASSSRTGGGTEAFF.

A few counts support this clonotype. This chain links TRBV12-3 or TRBV12-4 with TRBJ1-3; the D is unclear. The CDR3 covers 16 residues. Trimming took 1 base from V and 4 from J, leaving 14 bases between them. The CDR3 sequence: CASSLGVSGLGNTIYF. Written as DNA, the CDR3 is TGTGCCAGCAGTTTAGGCGTAAGTGGATTAGGAAACACCATATATTTT.

This rearrangement joins TRBV20-1 to TRBJ2-7, with 8 bases lining up with TRBD1. V shed 1 base and J 0 bases; nucleotides not matched to a gene: 11. Germline CDR1 is DFQATT and CDR2 is SNEGSKA (reference sequence). This CDR3 spans 17 amino acids. CDR3 bases: TGCAGTGCTAGAGGTTATCCGACAGGGGCAAGCTCCTACGAGCAGTACTTC. The encoded protein is CSARGYPTGASSYEQYF.

The chain combines TRBV6-5 with TRBJ2-2; 10 bases line up with TRBD2. V was clipped by 6 bases and J by 2 bases; unmatched bases: 9. The CDR3 consists of 17 residues. In germline, CDR1 is MNHEY, CDR2 SVGAGI. CDR3 in DNA: TGTGCCAGCAGCGGGTCTGGACTAGCGGCTAACACCGGGGAGCTGTTTTTT. The encoded protein is CASSGSGLAANTGELFF.

This rearrangement joins TRBV28 to TRBJ2-2, with D uncertain. Trimming left V 6 bases short and J 2 bases short, with 13 bases between. The CDR3 has 15 amino acids. Looked up from germline, CDR1 is MDHEN and CDR2 is SYDVKM. DNA of the CDR3: TGTGCCAGCAGCCCCCCCAAGGGAAACACCGGGGAGCTGTTTTTT. Protein: CASSPPKGNTGELFF.

The rearrangement uses TRBV7-3 and TRBJ2-1; 7 nucleotides agree with TRBD2. CDR1 and CDR2 (germline): SGHTA, FQGTGA. V lost 0 bases and J lost 13; bases outside the gene matches: 9. The CDR3 sequence is 14 residues long. This chain's CDR3 is CASSLTGGIDSQFF. The CDR3, as DNA: TGTGCCAGCAGCTTAACGGGGGGGATCGATTCACAGTTCTTC.